These 6 T cell receptor beta chains were all obtained from the same sample, sequenced in a study of OX40 agonist ivuxolimab in advanced cancers. TCRdb keeps only in-frame clones here, not all; method: immunoSEQ multiplex PCR. Among around 40,000 clones listed, around 93% were seen once. Sequencing used CD4+ or CD8+ T cells sorted from blood, obtained in a trial of the OX40 agonist ivuxolimab. The receptor source for this set is an adult with an advanced solid tumor such as melanoma, head and neck, liver or kidney cancer.

This clone appeared a single time. This chain joins TRBV30 and TRBJ2-1; tentative D call: TRBD2 (7 bases). Trimming cost V 8 bases and J 7 bases, with 21 bases left between them. The germline gives CDR1 GTSNPN, CDR2 SVGIG (reference sequence). The CDR3 runs to 14 residues. CDR3 protein: CATSGGVGGNEQFF. The CDR3 DNA is TGTGCCACTTCGGGGGGCGTAGGCGGGAATGAGCAGTTCTTC.

The sample holds a few counts of this clone. The chain combines TRBV6-1 with TRBJ1-3; 8 nucleotides match TRBD1. V dropped 6 bases and J dropped 4; count of bases not matched to a gene: 8. Germline V lookup: CDR1 MNHNS, CDR2 SASEGT. This CDR3 contains 15 residues. DNA of the CDR3: TGTGCCAGCAGCCAGGTGACAGGGGAAGGAAACACCATATATTTT. Translating it yields CASSQVTGEGNTIYF.

This chain links TRBV2 with TRBJ2-7; no clear D gene. The ends were cut back, 11 bases at V and 3 bases at J, with 11 bases in the middle. This CDR3 is built from 11 residues. CDR1 and CDR2 from the germline V gene are SNHLY and FYNNEI. The CDR3 sequence is CAGQKGYEQYF. The CDR3 DNA reads TGTGCCGGTCAAAAGGGCTACGAGCAGTACTTC. The variable domain in full, with the rest retrieved from reference TRBV2 and TRBJ2-7, is EPEVTQTPSHQVTQMGQEVILRCVPISNHLYFYWYRQILGQKVEFLVSFYNNEISEKSEIFDDQFSVERPDGSNFTLKIRSTKLEDSAMYFCAGQKGYEQYFGPGTRLTVT.

The rearrangement uses TRBV7-6 and TRBJ2-7, with TRBD1 identical over 7 bases. The V gene end was trimmed by 3 bases and the J gene end by 1 base; junction bases not matched to a gene: 3. Germline CDR1 SGHVS, CDR2 FNYEAQ. The CDR3 is 14 residues long. In DNA, the CDR3 is TGTGCCAGCAGCTTGACAGGGCCTTCCTACGAGCAGTACTTC. Encoded protein: CASSLTGPSYEQYF.

This clone was observed a few times. The chain employs TRBV28 and TRBJ1-5, with D possibly TRBD1 on 6 matching bases. V gave up 3 bases and J gave up 6 bases, with 9 bases separating them. This CDR3 has 13 amino acids. From germline, CDR1 is MDHEN and CDR2 SYDVKM. The CDR3 here is CASSFRGAQPQHF. CDR3 bases: TGTGCCAGCAGTTTCCGGGGGGCTCAGCCCCAGCATTTT.

This clone was picked up a small number of times. The chain couples TRBV7-8 to TRBJ2-1; possibly TRBD1 for D (6 bases). The CDR3 covers 13 residues. Trimming left V 4 bases short and J 6 bases short, with 10 bases between. Germline V gene sequence: CDR1 SGHVS, CDR2 FQNEAQ. The CDR3 nucleotides read TGTGCCAGCAGCTCAACACAGGGCAATGAGCAGTTCTTC. Its translation is CASSSTQGNEQFF.